The 31 T cell receptor beta chains listed next were all sequenced from one sample in a study of CD8+CD57+ T cells in acquired aplastic anemia. CDR3 and TCR beta VDJ profiling relied on a genomic DNA template. TCRdb passed the reads through MiXCR, listing each CDR3 protein once. The sample consists of 80,000 to 100,000 distinct CDR3 sequences, about 63% of them appearing once. Patients sequenced had flow cytometry evidence of CD8+CD57+ cell expansion. Sequencing was performed on sorted CD4+, CD8+, or CD8+CD57+ T cells (not recorded which) from PBMCs. The receptor set was obtained from a human donor with aplastic anemia.

The chain carries TRBV29-1 and TRBJ2-7; D is ambiguous. V was clipped by 0 bases and J by 1 base, with 10 bases between them. The CDR3 is 14 residues long. CDR1 and CDR2 (germline): SQVTM, ANQGSEA. CDR3 region: CSVEDQTRSYEQYF. In DNA form, the CDR3 reads TGCAGCGTTGAAGATCAGACCAGATCCTACGAGCAGTACTTC.

The chain carries TRBV24-1 and TRBJ1-2; D possibly corresponds to TRBD1 (5 bases). Germline values: CDR1 KGHDR, CDR2 SFDVKD. Trimming shortened V by 6 bases and J by 10 bases, and 14 bases separated the two germline ends. The CDR3 has 12 amino acids. In DNA, the CDR3 is TGTGCCACCAGTCGGGGGAGATCAGACTACACCTTC. It specifies CATSRGRSDYTF.

The chain couples TRBV15 to TRBJ1-6; weak D call: TRBD1 (5 bases). V lost 1 base to trimming and J lost 7 bases, with 11 bases between them. Germline CDR1 is LNHNV and CDR2 is YYDKDF (reference sequence). The CDR3 contains 15 residues. The CDR3 here is CATSRGDGGNSPLHF. CDR3 bases: TGTGCCACCAGCAGAGGGGACGGAGGGAATTCACCCCTCCACTTT.

The chain combines TRBV29-1 with TRBJ2-3, with a weak D call TRBD1 (6 bases). This CDR3 is 14 amino acids long. Trimming removed 3 bases at V and 2 bases at J, with 12 bases between. CDR1 SQVTM and CDR2 ANQGSEA come from the germline V gene. CDR3 amino acids: CSVDMGAATDTQYF. The CDR3 nucleotides are TGCAGCGTTGATATGGGGGCAGCCACAGATACGCAGTATTTT.

The chain is built from TRBV4-3 and TRBJ2-3, with D hard to call. Germline V lookup: CDR1 LGHNA, CDR2 YSLEER. This CDR3 spans 16 amino acids. With 0 bases removed from V and 2 bases from J, the gap between germline ends came to 12 bases. CDR3 nucleotide sequence: TGCGCCAGCAGCCAAGAACCCCTCGGATCCACAGATACGCAGTATTTT. Translated: CASSQEPLGSTDTQYF.

The V and J genes are TRBV19 and TRBJ1-6; D gene ambiguous. Trimming took 5 bases from V and 1 from J, leaving 15 bases between them. The CDR3 spans 17 residues. Germline V gene lookup returns CDR1 LNHDA and CDR2 SQIVND (reference sequence). The DNA for the CDR3 is TGTGCCAGTAGTCCCCGTGGAGAGGCGTCCTATAATTCACCCCTCCACTTT. Residues: CASSPRGEASYNSPLHF.

The J gene is TRBJ2-2, the V gene TRBV7-9; D is ambiguous. The CDR3 runs to 12 residues. Germline CDR1 and CDR2: SEHNR and FQNEAQ (reference sequence). Trimming took 6 bases from V and 2 from J, leaving 4 bases between them. The CDR3 DNA reads TGTGCCAGCAGGCTTAACACCGGGGAGCTGTTTTTT. Protein product: CASRLNTGELFF.

The chain joins TRBV7-6 to TRBJ1-3; TRBD1 might be the D (6 bases). From germline, CDR1 is SGHVS and CDR2 FNYEAQ. There are 13 residues in the CDR3. Trimming left V 3 bases short and J 4 bases short, with 7 bases between. The CDR3 loop is CASSLQGGNTIYF. The CDR3 nucleotides are TGTGCCAGCAGCTTGCAGGGGGGAAACACCATATATTTT. Based on the CDR3 plus reference TRBV7-6 and TRBJ1-3, the full variable domain is GAGVSQSPRYKVTKRGQDVALRCDPISGHVSLYWYRQALGQGPEFLTYFNYEAQQDKSGLPNDRFSAERPEGSISTLTIQRTEQRDSAMYRCASSLQGGNTIYFGEGSWLTVV.

The chain is built from TRBV10-2 and TRBJ2-7; D may be TRBD2 (6 bases). The J call may not be correct, given that the DNA end is closer to TRBJ2-5. The CDR3 is 13 amino acids. CDR1 and CDR2 (germline): WSHSY, SAAADI. CDR3 sequence: CASSRLGGETQYF. The CDR3 region has the DNA TGCGCCAGCAGCCGACTGGGAGGAGAGACCCAGTACTTC.

There are many counts of this clonotype. This chain joins TRBV2 and TRBJ1-1; no definite D call. The V gene lost 1 base and the J gene lost 1 base, with 4 bases spanning the gap. Germline V gene data show CDR1 as SNHLY and CDR2 as FYNNEI. This CDR3 is 13 amino acids long. The CDR3 protein is CASSEGRNTEAFF. For the CDR3, the DNA is TGTGCCAGCAGTGAAGGGCGGAACACTGAAGCTTTCTTT.

The chain is built from TRBV7-8 and TRBJ2-1; no clear D gene. Trimming cost V 5 bases and J 9 bases, with 11 bases left between them. The length of the CDR3 is 12 residues. Germline assignment: CDR1 SGHVS and CDR2 FQNEAQ. The CDR3 sequence: CASSQTGFEQFF. The CDR3 DNA is TGTGCCAGCAGCCAGACGGGTTTTGAGCAGTTCTTC.

V and J are TRBV20-1 and TRBJ2-3, with D perhaps TRBD2 (6 bases). The CDR3 covers 11 residues. In germline, CDR1 is DFQATT, CDR2 SNEGSKA (reference sequence). CDR3 bases: TGCAGCACGGGCGGGGTTCGTACGCAGTATTTT. Amino acids: CSTGGVRTQYF.

This rearrangement joins TRBV10-3 to TRBJ2-7; D remains unclear. V lost 3 bases and J 1 base, leaving 4 bases between the germline ends. CDR1 is ENHRY and CDR2 is SYGVKD in the germline V gene. The CDR3 runs 12 residues. This CDR3 reads CAISDSSYEQYF. CDR3 nucleotides: TGTGCCATCAGTGACAGTTCCTACGAGCAGTACTTC.

The chain has TRBV2 and TRBJ1-2; TRBD1 might be the D (5 bases). This CDR3 is 14 amino acids long. Germline loops: CDR1 SNHLY, CDR2 FYNNEI. V lost 0 bases and J lost 6, with 11 bases in between. CDR3: CASSEAQRGDGYTF. For the CDR3, the DNA is TGTGCCAGCAGTGAAGCGCAAAGGGGAGATGGCTACACCTTC.

This clonotype was detected only a few times. V gene TRBV2 combines with J gene TRBJ1-6; D ambiguous. Germline V lookup: CDR1 SNHLY, CDR2 FYNNEI. This CDR3 spans 12 amino acids. V was cut by 2 bases and J by 8 bases, with 4 bases left in between. CDR3 coding DNA: TGTGCCAGCAGTGAAATCGATTCACCCCTCCACTTT. This sequence encodes CASSEIDSPLHF.

The DNA of the CDR3 is TGTGCCAGCAGATTGAGCGGCAGATCCACCGGGGAGCTGTTTTTT. Encoded protein: CASRLSGRSTGELFF. This chain uses TRBV25-1 with TRBJ2-2, with D perhaps TRBD2 (5 bases). This CDR3 has 15 amino acids. With 6 bases removed from V and 4 bases from J, the gap between germline ends came to 15 bases. Germline loops: CDR1 MGHDK, CDR2 SYGVNS.

The rearrangement joins TRBV19 to TRBJ2-1; perhaps TRBD2 as D (6 bases). Germline V gene data show CDR1 as LNHDA and CDR2 as SQIVND (reference sequence). Trimming took off 9 bases at V and 2 bases at J, with 14 bases between the two ends. The CDR3 is made up of 14 amino acids. The CDR3 here is CASRGERAYNEQFF. The DNA for the CDR3 is TGTGCCAGCCGAGGGGAGCGGGCCTACAATGAGCAGTTCTTC.

The rearrangement uses TRBV11-2 and TRBJ1-3, with 7 bases fitting TRBD1. The CDR3 has 16 amino acids. Trimming took 5 bases from V and 2 from J; bases not matched to a gene: 9. CDR1 is SGHAT, CDR2 FQNNGV, per germline. The CDR3 here is CASSPHLQGAGNTIYF. The CDR3 region has the DNA TGTGCCAGCAGCCCACACCTCCAGGGGGCTGGAAACACCATATATTTT.

V gene TRBV29-1 combines with J gene TRBJ2-1, with 9 nucleotides matching TRBD2. Trimming removed 6 bases from V and 0 bases from J; junction bases left unmatched: 3. Germline CDR1 is SQVTM and CDR2 is ANQGSEA. The CDR3 runs 14 residues. CDR3 sequence (DNA): TGCAGCGTGATGACTAGCGGCTCCTACAATGAGCAGTTCTTC. Translating it yields CSVMTSGSYNEQFF.

V usage is TRBV7-9 and J usage is TRBJ2-2; tentatively, D is TRBD2 (6 bases). V lost 7 bases to trimming and J lost 4 bases, with 7 bases between them. The CDR3 has 12 residues. Germline V gives CDR1 SEHNR, CDR2 FQNEAQ (reference sequence). CDR3 sequence (DNA): TGTGCCAGCAAAGCGGGCACCGGGGAGCTGTTTTTT. It encodes CASKAGTGELFF.

This chain uses TRBV29-1 with TRBJ2-3; D remains unclear. This CDR3 spans 12 amino acids. Trimming removed 3 bases at V and 7 bases at J, with 11 bases between. Germline V lookup: CDR1 SQVTM, CDR2 ANQGSEA. The CDR3 DNA reads as TGCAGCGTTGACGTTACACAGAATACGCAGTATTTT. Encoded protein: CSVDVTQNTQYF.

This rearrangement joins TRBV15 to TRBJ2-7, with D unclear. The CDR3 covers 15 residues. CDR1 is LNHNV, CDR2 YYDKDF, per germline (reference sequence). With 0 bases removed from V and 1 base from J, the gap between germline ends came to 10 bases. CDR3 loop: CATSRDKQSSYEQYF. The CDR3 DNA reads as TGTGCCACCAGCAGAGATAAACAGAGTTCCTACGAGCAGTACTTC.

Comments on this clonotype: Its ends do not fully match the called genes, so a read error is possible. The chain links TRBV5-4 to TRBJ2-2; 8 bases map to TRBD2. This CDR3 contains 15 residues. Germline CDR1 is SGHNT and CDR2 is YYREEE (reference sequence). CDR3: CASNGGGKNTGELFF. CDR3 sequence (DNA): TGTGCCAGCAATGGCGGGGGGAAAAACACCGGGGAGCTGTTCTTT.

The chain has TRBV2 and TRBJ2-2, with D tentatively TRBD1 or TRBD2 (6 bases each). Germline V gene data show CDR1 as SNHLY and CDR2 as FYNNEI. V was clipped by 3 bases and J by 6 bases, with 11 bases between them. The CDR3 consists of 14 residues. CDR3 coding DNA: TGTGCCAGCAGTGAGAGGGGGGCGTCCGGGGAGCTGTTTTTT. This translates into CASSERGASGELFF.

The chain is built from TRBV7-9 and TRBJ1-1; D is unresolved. The CDR3 length is 13 residues. Germline CDR1 reads SEHNR; CDR2 reads FQNEAQ (reference sequence). Between the trimmed V and J ends, which lost 6 bases and 2 bases, there was a span of 10 bases. Here the CDR3 DNA reads TGTGCCAGCAGTCAAATAAGCAACACTGAAGCTTTCTTT. It is translated as CASSQISNTEAFF.

This chain joins TRBV29-1 and TRBJ2-7; 9 bases map to TRBD2. The germline gives CDR1 SQVTM, CDR2 ANQGSEA. The CDR3 runs 12 residues. J was trimmed by 2 bases and V by 6 bases; bases with no gene match: 2. The CDR3 region is CSVASGAYEQYF. Here the CDR3 DNA reads TGCAGCGTCGCTAGCGGGGCCTACGAGCAGTACTTC.

V is TRBV29-1 and J is TRBJ1-1, with D unresolved. V was trimmed by 4 bases and J by 1 base, leaving 10 bases between them. Germline assignment: CDR1 SQVTM and CDR2 ANQGSEA. The CDR3 loop spans 13 amino acids. The CDR3, as DNA: TGCAGCGTTGGTCGTCGTGGGAACACTGAAGCTTTCTTT. Protein sequence: CSVGRRGNTEAFF.

This clonotype was observed a few times. At one end, the junction sequence differs from germline, possibly due to a read error. The V and J genes are TRBV10-3 and TRBJ2-3; D perhaps matches TRBD1 (6 bases). In germline, CDR1 is ENHRY, CDR2 SYGVKD. The CDR3 spans 14 residues. The CDR3 loop is CASSDDRSTDTQYF. The CDR3 nucleotides are TGCGCCAGCAGTGATGACAGGAGCACAGATACGCAGTATTTT.

The DNA of the CDR3 is TGCAGTGCTAAGAGGGGTCACACCGGGGAGCTGTTTTTT. Residues: CSAKRGHTGELFF. The chain uses TRBV20-1 and TRBJ2-2; D might be TRBD1 or TRBD2, each matching 5 bases. Germline CDR1 DFQATT, CDR2 SNEGSKA (reference sequence). The CDR3 is made up of 13 amino acids. Trimming took off 4 bases at V and 3 bases at J, with 9 bases between the two ends.

This clonotype was recorded a few times. This chain joins TRBV25-1 and TRBJ1-2; 8 bases match TRBD1. V gave up 3 bases and J gave up 5 bases; unmatched junction bases: 5. From germline, CDR1 is MGHDK and CDR2 SYGVNS. This CDR3 comprises 14 residues. CDR3 in DNA: TGTGCCAGCAGTGAGGCAGGGGGCTATTATGGCTACACCTTC. Its translation: CASSEAGGYYGYTF.

V usage is TRBV2 and J usage is TRBJ1-4, with TRBD1 matching 7 bases. The CDR3 spans 13 residues. Trimming took 7 bases from V and 8 from J; bases not matched to a gene: 7. Per the germline V gene, CDR1 is SNHLY and CDR2 is FYNNEI. CDR3 sequence reads: CASIRDSGEKLFF. In nucleotides, the CDR3 is TGTGCCAGCATAAGGGACAGTGGCGAAAAACTGTTTTTT.